This TCR beta chain emerged from a study of blood T cells in healthy people across ages. This clonotype was found many times. Its target is unknown. PCR was performed a second time for roughly 6 to 12 cycles using a sample-barcoded 5' primer and a J-beta primer mix. One entry per CDR3 protein, called by TCRdb with MiXCR from the 5' RACE reads. The sample gives some 940,000 distinct CDR3 sequences, almost 30% of which show up once; approximately 10% is in the top ten. Unmatched junction bases numbered 9, after V lost 4 bases and J lost 1 base. This CDR3 region has 16 residues. General study points: The unsorted PBMCs prevented any conclusive comparison of naive versus antigen-experienced cells.

Each sample yielded at least 7 million isolated PBMCs. These records were also assigned to another study, of T cells of mothers and their children. That source notes: Donation came from three healthy Caucasian mothers together with their six children. Every mother supplied over 9.5 million TCR beta CDR3 reads and every child about 3 million.

Material: blood. V and J are TRBV12-3 or TRBV12-4 and TRBJ2-7, with 8 bases identical to TRBD1. This TCR was recovered from a woman in her forties in good health. CDR3 sequence reads: CASSSGSGTGSYEQYF. CDR3 sequence (DNA): TGTGCCAGCAGTTCTGGATCCGGGACAGGATCCTACGAGCAGTACTTC.